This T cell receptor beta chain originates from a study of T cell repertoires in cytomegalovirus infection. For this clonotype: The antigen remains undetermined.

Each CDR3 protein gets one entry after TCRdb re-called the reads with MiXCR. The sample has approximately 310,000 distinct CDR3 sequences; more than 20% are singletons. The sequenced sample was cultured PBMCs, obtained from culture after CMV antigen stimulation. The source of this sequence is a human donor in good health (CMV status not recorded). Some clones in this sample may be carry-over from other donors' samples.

CDR3 protein: CASSQPLAGGPAREQYF. The CDR3 DNA reads TGTGCCAGCAGCCAACCCCTAGCGGGAGGGCCGGCTCGGGAGCAGTACTTC. This chain links TRBV4-2 with TRBJ2-7; 12 positions agree with TRBD2. Germline assignment: CDR1 LGHNA and CDR2 YNFKEQ. The J segment lost 7 bases and the V segment lost 2 bases, leaving 12 bases of the junction unmatched. There are 17 residues in the CDR3.